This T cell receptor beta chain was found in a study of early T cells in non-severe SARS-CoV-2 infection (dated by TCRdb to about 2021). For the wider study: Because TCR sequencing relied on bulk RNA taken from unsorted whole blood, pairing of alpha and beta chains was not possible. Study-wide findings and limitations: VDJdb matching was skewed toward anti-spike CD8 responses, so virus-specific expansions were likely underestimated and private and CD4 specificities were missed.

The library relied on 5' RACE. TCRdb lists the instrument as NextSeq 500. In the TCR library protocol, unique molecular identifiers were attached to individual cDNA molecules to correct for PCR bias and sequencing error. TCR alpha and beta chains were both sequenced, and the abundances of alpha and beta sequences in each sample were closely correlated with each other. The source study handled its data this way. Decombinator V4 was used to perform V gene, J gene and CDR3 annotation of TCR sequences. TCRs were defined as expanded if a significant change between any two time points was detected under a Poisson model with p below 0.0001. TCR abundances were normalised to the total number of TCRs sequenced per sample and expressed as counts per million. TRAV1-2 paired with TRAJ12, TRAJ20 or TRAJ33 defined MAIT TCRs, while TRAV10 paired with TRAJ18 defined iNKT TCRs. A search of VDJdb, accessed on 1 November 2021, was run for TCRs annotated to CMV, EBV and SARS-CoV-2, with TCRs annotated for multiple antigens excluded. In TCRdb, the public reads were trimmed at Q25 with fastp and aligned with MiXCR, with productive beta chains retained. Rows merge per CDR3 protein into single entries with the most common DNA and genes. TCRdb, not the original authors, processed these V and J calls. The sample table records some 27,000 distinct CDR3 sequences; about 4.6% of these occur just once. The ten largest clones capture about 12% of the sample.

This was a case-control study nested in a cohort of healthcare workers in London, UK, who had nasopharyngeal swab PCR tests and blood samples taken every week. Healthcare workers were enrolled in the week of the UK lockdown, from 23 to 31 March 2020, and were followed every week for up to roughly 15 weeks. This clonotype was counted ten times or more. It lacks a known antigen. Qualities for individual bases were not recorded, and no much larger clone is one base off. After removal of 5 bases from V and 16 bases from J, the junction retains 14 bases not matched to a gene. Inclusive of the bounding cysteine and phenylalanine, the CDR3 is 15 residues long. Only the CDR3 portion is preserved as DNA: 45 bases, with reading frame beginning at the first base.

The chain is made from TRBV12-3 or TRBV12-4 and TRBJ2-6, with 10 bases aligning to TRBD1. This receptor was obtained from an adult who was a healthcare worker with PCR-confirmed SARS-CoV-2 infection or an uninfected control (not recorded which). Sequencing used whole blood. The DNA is TGTGCCAGCAGTCTAGGGACAGGGGTGTTTCAGGTTCTGACTTTC. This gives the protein CASSLGTGVFQVLTF.